A selection of T cell receptor beta chains follows, all from one sample in a study of OX40 agonist ivuxolimab in advanced cancers. The method was immunoSEQ multiplex PCR; TCRdb's version includes in-frame clones alone and lacks a portion of them. The sample lists 68,000 or so clones, about 91% occurring once. This material consisted of CD4+ or CD8+ T cells sorted from blood, taken in a trial of the OX40 agonist ivuxolimab. These receptors originate from an adult with an advanced solid tumor such as melanoma, head and neck, liver or kidney cancer. Both conserved end residues are part of each CDR3. The D gene is left open where the match is weak. Clone size is given for some rows only: seen once, a few or many times, or a class if the clone is expanded.

CASSTSGVSGANVLTF,TGTGCCAGTAGTACTAGCGGAGTCTCTGGGGCCAACGTCCTGACTTTC,few,TRBD2,TRBV19,TRBJ2-6
CASSLGGPVVYF,TGTGCCAGCAGCTTAGGGGGTCCAGTTGTGTACTTC,-,-,TRBV7-9,TRBJ2-4
CAWSVDRGGSPLHF,TGTGCCTGGAGTGTCGACAGGGGTGGTTCACCCCTCCACTTT,-,TRBD1,TRBV30,TRBJ1-6
CASSFGTGGSYNSPLHF,TGTGCCAGCAGCTTCGGGACAGGGGGCTCCTATAATTCACCCCTCCACTTT,few,TRBD1,TRBV2,TRBJ1-6
CASSPEGTEAFF,TGCGCCAGCAGCCCGGAGGGCACTGAAGCTTTCTTT,-,-,TRBV5-1,TRBJ1-1
CASSGGTGGTDTQYF,TGTGCCAGTAGTGGTGGGACAGGGGGCACAGATACGCAGTATTTT,-,TRBD1,TRBV19,TRBJ2-3
CASSDGNSMKF,TGTGCCAGCAGTGACGGTAACTCGATGAAATTT,-,-,TRBV2,TRBJ2-3
CSASIMSGSYNEQFF,TGCAGCGCGAGCATAATGAGCGGGAGTTACAATGAGCAGTTCTTC,-,TRBD2,TRBV29-1,TRBJ2-1
CASSLGQGATYEQYF,TGTGCCAGCTCACTGGGACAGGGGGCCACCTACGAGCAGTACTTC,-,TRBD1,TRBV18,TRBJ2-7
CASSPPDGTGELFF,TGCGCCAGCAGCCCCCCTGATGGAACCGGGGAGCTGTTTTTT,-,-,TRBV5-1,TRBJ2-2
CASSTSGTGFSEQYF,TGTGCCAGTAGTACATCCGGGACAGGGTTCTCCGAGCAGTACTTC,few,TRBD1,TRBV19,TRBJ2-7